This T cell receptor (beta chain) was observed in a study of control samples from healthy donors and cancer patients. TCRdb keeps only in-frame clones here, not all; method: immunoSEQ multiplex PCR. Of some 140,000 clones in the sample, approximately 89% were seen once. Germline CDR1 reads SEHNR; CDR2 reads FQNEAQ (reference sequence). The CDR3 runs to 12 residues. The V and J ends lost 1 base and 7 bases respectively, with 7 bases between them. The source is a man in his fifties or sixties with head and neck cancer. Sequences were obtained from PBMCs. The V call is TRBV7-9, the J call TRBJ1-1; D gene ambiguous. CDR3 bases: TGTGCCAGCAGCTTAGGAGGAATTGAAGCTTTCTTT. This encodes CASSLGGIEAFF.